The present T cell receptor beta chain was sequenced within a study of blood T cells in healthy people across ages. This clonotype appeared a few times. As yet, its antigen is unknown. Study-level results: Samples with more naive T cells showed higher observed beta diversity.

CDR1 is LGHDT and CDR2 is YNNKEL in the germline V gene (reference sequence). The CDR3 consists of 13 residues. Trimming at V came to 5 bases and at J to 4 bases, leaving 3 bases not matched to a gene. Alongside a J-beta primer mix, a sample-barcoded 5' primer served in a second PCR lasting about 7 to 11 cycles. In TCRdb, the 5' RACE reads were re-called with MiXCR into one record per CDR3 protein. The sample has 1.5 million to 1.8 million distinct CDR3 sequences, approximately 43% seen once. What was sequenced was blood. This chain connects TRBV3-1 to TRBJ1-2, with 8 bases that match TRBD1. This TCR was sampled from a woman between 18 and 29 years old in good health. The CDR3 region is CASSWTGSYGYTF. The CDR3 nucleotides are TGTGCCAGCAGCTGGACAGGGAGCTATGGCTACACCTTC.